What follows describes a single T cell receptor beta chain. V lost 5 bases to trimming and J lost 7 bases, with 12 bases between them. The germline gives CDR1 LNHDA, CDR2 SQIVND (reference sequence). The CDR3 is 13 residues long. Template material for TCR beta VDJ and CDR3 profiling consisted of genomic DNA. TCRdb passed the reads through MiXCR, listing each CDR3 protein once. The table includes some 180,000 distinct CDR3 sequences, roughly half detected once. This entry is derived from a study of CD8+CD57+ T cells in acquired aplastic anemia. The wider study: Mean read depth for CD4+ cells from healthy donors was 9.5 million to 13 million.

The TCR sequence derives from a human donor in good health. The V call is TRBV19, the J call TRBJ2-1; a weak D match, TRBD2 (6 bases). Sequenced material: sorted CD4+, CD8+, or CD8+CD57+ T cells (not recorded which) from PBMCs. The CDR3 bases are TGTGCCAGTAGTCCGACTAGTTGGAATGAGCAGTTCTTC. It specifies CASSPTSWNEQFF.